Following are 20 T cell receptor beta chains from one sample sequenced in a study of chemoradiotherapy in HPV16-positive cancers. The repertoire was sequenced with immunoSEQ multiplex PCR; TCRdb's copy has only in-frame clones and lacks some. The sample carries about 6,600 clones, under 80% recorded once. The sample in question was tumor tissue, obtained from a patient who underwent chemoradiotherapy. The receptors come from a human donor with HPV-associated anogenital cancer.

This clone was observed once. CDR3 amino acids: CASSLAYGYTF. Written as DNA, the CDR3 is TGTGCCAGCAGCCTGGCCTATGGCTACACCTTC. The chain joins TRBV28 to TRBJ1-2, with D unresolved. The germline CDR1 and CDR2 sequences are MDHEN and SYDVKM. The CDR3 is 11 amino acids. Trimming stripped 6 bases from V and 4 bases from J, with 6 bases between.

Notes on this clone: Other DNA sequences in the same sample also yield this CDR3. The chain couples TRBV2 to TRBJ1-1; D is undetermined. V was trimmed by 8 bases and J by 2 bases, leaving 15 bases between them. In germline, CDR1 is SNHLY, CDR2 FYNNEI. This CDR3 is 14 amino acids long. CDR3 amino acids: CASGEGGFNTEAFF. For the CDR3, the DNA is TGTGCCAGCGGGGAGGGAGGGTTCAACACTGAAGCTTTCTTT.

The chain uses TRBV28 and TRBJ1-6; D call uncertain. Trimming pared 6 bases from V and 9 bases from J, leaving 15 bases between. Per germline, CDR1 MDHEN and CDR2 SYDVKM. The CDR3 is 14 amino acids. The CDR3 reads CASSSLFPPSPLHF. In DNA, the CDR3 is TGTGCCAGCAGCTCCCTATTCCCCCCTTCACCCCTCCACTTT.

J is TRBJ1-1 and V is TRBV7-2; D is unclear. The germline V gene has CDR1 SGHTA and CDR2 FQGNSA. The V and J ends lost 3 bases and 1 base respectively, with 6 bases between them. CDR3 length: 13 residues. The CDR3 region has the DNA TGTGCCAGCAGCTTTTGGGGGAACACTGAAGCTTTCTTT. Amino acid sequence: CASSFWGNTEAFF.

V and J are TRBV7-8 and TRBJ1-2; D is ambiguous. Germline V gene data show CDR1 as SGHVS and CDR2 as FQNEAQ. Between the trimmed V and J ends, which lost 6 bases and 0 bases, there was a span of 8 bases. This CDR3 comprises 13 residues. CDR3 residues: CASRPETNYGYTF. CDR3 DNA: TGTGCCAGCAGGCCAGAGACTAACTATGGCTACACCTTC.

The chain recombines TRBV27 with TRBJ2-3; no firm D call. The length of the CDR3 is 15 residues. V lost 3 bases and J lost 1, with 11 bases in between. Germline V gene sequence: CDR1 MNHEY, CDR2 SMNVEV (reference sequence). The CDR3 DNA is TGTGCCAGCAGTTTGCGGCAGAAAGGCACAGATACGCAGTATTTT. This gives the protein CASSLRQKGTDTQYF.

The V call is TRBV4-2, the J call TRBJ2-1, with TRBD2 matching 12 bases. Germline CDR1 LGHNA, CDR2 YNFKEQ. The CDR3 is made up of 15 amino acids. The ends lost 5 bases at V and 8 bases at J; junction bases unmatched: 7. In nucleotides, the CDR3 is TGTGCCAGCAGCTCCCTAGCGGGGGGGCGAGATGAGCAGTTCTTC. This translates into CASSSLAGGRDEQFF.

CDR3 DNA: TGTGCCATCCGCGCCGGGGACACTGAAGCTTTCTTT. This encodes CAIRAGDTEAFF. J is TRBJ1-1 and V is TRBV5-7, with unresolved D. TRBV5-7 is an open reading frame, and its role is uncertain. The CDR3 sequence is 12 residues long. The ends were cut back, 9 bases at V and 3 bases at J, with 12 bases in the middle.

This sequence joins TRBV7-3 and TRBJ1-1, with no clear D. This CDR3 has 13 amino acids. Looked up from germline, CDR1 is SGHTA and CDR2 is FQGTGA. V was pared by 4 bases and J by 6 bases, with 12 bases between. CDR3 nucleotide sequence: TGTGCCAGCAGCTCGGCCGGGATGGCTGAAGCTTTCTTT. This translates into CASSSAGMAEAFF.

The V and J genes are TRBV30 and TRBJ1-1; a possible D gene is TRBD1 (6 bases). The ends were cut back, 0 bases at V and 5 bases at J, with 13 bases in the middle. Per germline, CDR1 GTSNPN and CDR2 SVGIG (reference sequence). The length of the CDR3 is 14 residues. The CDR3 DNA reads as TGTGCCTGGAGTGTACACAGGGCTTTGACTGAAGCTTTCTTT. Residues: CAWSVHRALTEAFF.

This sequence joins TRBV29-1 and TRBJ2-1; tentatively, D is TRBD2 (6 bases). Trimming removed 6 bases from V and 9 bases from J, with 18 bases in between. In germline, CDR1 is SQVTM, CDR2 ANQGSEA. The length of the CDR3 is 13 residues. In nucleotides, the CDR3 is TGCAGCGTCGATCGGGGGTTCGTGTTTGAGCAGTTCTTC. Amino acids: CSVDRGFVFEQFF.

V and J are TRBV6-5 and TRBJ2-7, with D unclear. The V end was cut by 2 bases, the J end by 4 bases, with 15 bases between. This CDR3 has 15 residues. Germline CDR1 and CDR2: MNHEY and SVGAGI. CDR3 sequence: CASSYGRSTMYEQYF. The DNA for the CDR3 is TGTGCCAGCAGTTACGGGCGGAGCACAATGTACGAGCAGTACTTC.

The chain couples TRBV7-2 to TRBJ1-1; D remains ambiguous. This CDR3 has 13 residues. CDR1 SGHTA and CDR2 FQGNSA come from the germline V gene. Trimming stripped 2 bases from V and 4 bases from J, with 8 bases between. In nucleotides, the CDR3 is TGTGCCAGCAGCTTAACTTGGGGCACTGAAGCTTTCTTT. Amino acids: CASSLTWGTEAFF. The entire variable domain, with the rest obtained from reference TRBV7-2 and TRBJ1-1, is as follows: GAGVSQSPSNKVTEKGKDVELRCDPISGHTALYWYRQSLGQGLEFLIYFQGNSAPDKSGLPSDRFSAERTGGSVSTLTIQRTQQEDSAVYLCASSLTWGTEAFFGQGTRLTVV.

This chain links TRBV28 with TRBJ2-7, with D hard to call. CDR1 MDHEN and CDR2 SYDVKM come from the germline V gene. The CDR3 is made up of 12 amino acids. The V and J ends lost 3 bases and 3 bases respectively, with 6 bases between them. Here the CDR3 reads CASSFQNYEQYF. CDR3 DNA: TGTGCCAGCAGTTTCCAAAACTACGAGCAGTACTTC.

In nucleotides, the CDR3 is TGTGCCAGCAGTCTGACAGGGTTCTCTGGGGCCAACGTCCTGACTTTC. Protein product: CASSLTGFSGANVLTF. The chain links TRBV27 to TRBJ2-6, with TRBD1 matching 7 bases. This CDR3 spans 16 amino acids. The trim removed 5 bases at V and 0 bases at J, leaving 4 bases unmatched. Germline assignment: CDR1 MNHEY and CDR2 SMNVEV (reference sequence).

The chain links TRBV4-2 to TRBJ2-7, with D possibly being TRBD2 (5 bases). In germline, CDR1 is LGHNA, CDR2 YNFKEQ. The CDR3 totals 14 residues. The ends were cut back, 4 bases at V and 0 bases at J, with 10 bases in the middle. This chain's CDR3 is CASSPAGNSYEQYF. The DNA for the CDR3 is TGTGCCAGCAGCCCTGCCGGGAACTCCTACGAGCAGTACTTC.

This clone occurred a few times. The CDR3 DNA follows: TGTGCCTGGATCGGCCGCAGGGGGGTGAACACTGAAGCTTTCTTT. This codes for CAWIGRRGVNTEAFF. V and J are TRBV30 and TRBJ1-1; 7 bases map to TRBD1. The CDR3 is 15 residues long. After removal of 4 bases from V and 0 bases from J, the junction contained 8 bases not matched to a gene. Per the germline V gene, CDR1 is GTSNPN and CDR2 is SVGIG (reference sequence).

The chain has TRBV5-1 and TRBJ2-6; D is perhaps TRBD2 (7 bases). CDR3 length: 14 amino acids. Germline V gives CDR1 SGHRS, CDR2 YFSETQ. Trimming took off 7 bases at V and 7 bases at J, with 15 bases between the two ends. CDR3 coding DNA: TGCGCCAGCGAGGGGGAGGGCTTAGCCAACGTCCTGACTTTC. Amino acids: CASEGEGLANVLTF. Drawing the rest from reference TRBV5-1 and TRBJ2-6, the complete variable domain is KAGVTQTPRYLIKTRGQQVTLSCSPISGHRSVSWYQQTPGQGLQFLFEYFSETQRNKGNFPGRFSGRQFSNSRSEMNVSTLELGDSALYLCASEGEGLANVLTFGAGSRLTVL.

CDR3 sequence (DNA): TGTGCCAGTAGTACCCTGACTAGACTCAATGAGCAGTTCTTC. Amino acids: CASSTLTRLNEQFF. The chain is built from TRBV19 and TRBJ2-1; a possible D gene is TRBD2 (6 bases). Germline V lookup: CDR1 LNHDA, CDR2 SQIVND (reference sequence). The CDR3 has 14 amino acids. V shed 4 bases and J shed 6 bases, with 13 bases lying between them.

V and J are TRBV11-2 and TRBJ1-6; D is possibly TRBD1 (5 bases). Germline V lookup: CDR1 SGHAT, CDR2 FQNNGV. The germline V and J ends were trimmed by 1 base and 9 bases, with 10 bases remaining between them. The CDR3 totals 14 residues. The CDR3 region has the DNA TGTGCCAGCAGCTTAGGCACAGGAGGTTCACCCCTCCACTTT. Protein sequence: CASSLGTGGSPLHF.